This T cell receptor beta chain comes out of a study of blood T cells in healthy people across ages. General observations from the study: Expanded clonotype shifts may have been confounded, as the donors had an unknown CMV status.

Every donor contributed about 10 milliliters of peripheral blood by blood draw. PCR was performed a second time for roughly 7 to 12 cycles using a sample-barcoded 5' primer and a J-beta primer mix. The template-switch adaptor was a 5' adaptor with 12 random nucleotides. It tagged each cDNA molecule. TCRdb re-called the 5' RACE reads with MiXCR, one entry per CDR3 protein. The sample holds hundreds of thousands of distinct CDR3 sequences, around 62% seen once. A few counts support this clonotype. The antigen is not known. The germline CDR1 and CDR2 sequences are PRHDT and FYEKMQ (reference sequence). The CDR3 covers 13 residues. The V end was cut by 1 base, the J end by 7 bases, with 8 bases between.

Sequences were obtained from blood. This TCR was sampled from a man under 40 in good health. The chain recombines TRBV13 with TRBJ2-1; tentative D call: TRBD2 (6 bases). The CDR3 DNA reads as TGTGCCAGCAGCTTAGAGGAGGGGAATGAGCAGTTCTTC. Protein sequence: CASSLEEGNEQFF.